Listed below are T cell receptor beta chains from one sample, sequenced in a study of control samples from healthy donors and cancer patients. Some clones are missing from TCRdb's copy, which holds only in-frame ones; the method was immunoSEQ multiplex PCR. Of approximately 49,000 clones listed, roughly 85% were seen once; the top ten hold over 2.5%. The sequenced material came from PBMCs. These receptors originate from a woman aged 45 to 65 with lung cancer. CDR3s include the opening cysteine and the closing phenylalanine or tryptophan. Fields, in order: clone size, V gene, D gene, CDR3 length, J gene, CDR3 protein, CDR3 DNA. The D gene is left open where the match is weak. Clone size, where shown, is once, few, many, or a class for clones that have expanded.

abundance: NA; v_gene: TRBV20-1; d_gene: NA; len: 11; j_gene: TRBJ2-1; CDR3aa: CSAIDYNEQFF; CDR3nt: TGCAGTGCTATAGATTACAATGAGCAGTTCTTC
abundance: NA; v_gene: TRBV4-2; d_gene: NA; len: 16; j_gene: TRBJ1-4; CDR3aa: CASSPQLGATNEKLFF; CDR3nt: TGTGCCAGCAGCCCGCAATTGGGAGCAACTAATGAAAAACTGTTTTTT
abundance: once; v_gene: TRBV12-3/TRBV12-4; d_gene: NA; len: 13; j_gene: TRBJ1-5; CDR3aa: CASSFQGLQPQHF; CDR3nt: TGTGCCAGCAGTTTTCAAGGATTACAGCCCCAGCATTTT
abundance: NA; v_gene: TRBV6-6; d_gene: NA; len: 11; j_gene: TRBJ1-6; CDR3aa: CASRGNSPLHF; CDR3nt: TGTGCCAGCAGGGGGAATTCACCCCTCCACTTT
abundance: few; v_gene: TRBV28; d_gene: NA; len: 13; j_gene: TRBJ1-1; CDR3aa: CASRFPRGAEAFF; CDR3nt: TGTGCCAGCAGATTCCCGCGGGGGGCTGAAGCTTTCTTT
abundance: NA; v_gene: TRBV3-1/TRBV3-2; d_gene: NA; len: 14; j_gene: TRBJ1-1; CDR3aa: CASSQVERETEAFF; CDR3nt: TGTGCCAGCAGCCAAGTAGAAAGGGAAACTGAAGCTTTCTTT
abundance: NA; v_gene: TRBV4-1; d_gene: NA; len: 15; j_gene: TRBJ2-5; CDR3aa: CASSPGAGPQETQYF; CDR3nt: TGCGCCAGCAGCCCCGGAGCGGGTCCTCAAGAGACCCAGTACTTC
abundance: NA; v_gene: TRBV6-2/TRBV6-3; d_gene: NA; len: 11; j_gene: TRBJ2-1; CDR3aa: CASSLNGEQFF; CDR3nt: TGTGCCAGCAGCCTGAACGGTGAGCAGTTCTTC
abundance: few; v_gene: TRBV5-4; d_gene: NA; len: 13; j_gene: TRBJ1-2; CDR3aa: CASSLEPPYGYTF; CDR3nt: TGTGCCAGCAGCTTGGAACCTCCCTATGGCTACACCTTC
abundance: NA; v_gene: TRBV3-1/TRBV3-2; d_gene: NA; len: 16; j_gene: TRBJ2-3; CDR3aa: CASSQGLTDYTDTQYF; CDR3nt: TGTGCCAGCAGCCAAGGCCTGACAGATTACACAGATACGCAGTATTTT
abundance: NA; v_gene: TRBV10-3; d_gene: NA; len: 13; j_gene: TRBJ1-2; CDR3aa: CAIRDGRLYGYTF; CDR3nt: TGTGCCATCCGGGACGGAAGACTATATGGCTACACCTTC
abundance: NA; v_gene: TRBV28; d_gene: TRBD1; len: 17; j_gene: TRBJ1-5; CDR3aa: CASSSPAGQDNNQPQHF; CDR3nt: TGTGCCAGCAGTTCGCCTGCGGGACAGGACAACAATCAGCCCCAGCATTTT
abundance: NA; v_gene: TRBV2; d_gene: TRBD1; len: 16; j_gene: TRBJ1-5; CDR3aa: CASNPGTGVGNQPQHF; CDR3nt: TGTGCCAGCAATCCCGGGACAGGGGTGGGCAATCAGCCCCAGCATTTT
abundance: NA; v_gene: TRBV27; d_gene: NA; len: 13; j_gene: TRBJ2-5; CDR3aa: CASSSGVWETQYF; CDR3nt: TGTGCCAGCAGTTCAGGGGTTTGGGAGACCCAGTACTTC
abundance: NA; v_gene: TRBV12-1; d_gene: NA; len: 16; j_gene: TRBJ1-5; CDR3aa: CASSSRGDWVGQPQHF; CDR3nt: TGTGCCAGCAGCTCCCGAGGGGACTGGGTTGGACAGCCCCAGCATTTT
abundance: NA; v_gene: TRBV7-9; d_gene: NA; len: 14; j_gene: TRBJ2-5; CDR3aa: CASSGDGPQETQYF; CDR3nt: TGTGCCAGCAGTGGGGACGGACCTCAAGAGACCCAGTACTTC
abundance: NA; v_gene: TRBV20-1; d_gene: NA; len: 16; j_gene: TRBJ2-1; CDR3aa: CSASFPQGYSYNEQFF; CDR3nt: TGCAGTGCTAGTTTTCCCCAGGGTTACTCCTACAATGAGCAGTTCTTC
abundance: NA; v_gene: TRBV29-1; d_gene: NA; len: 15; j_gene: TRBJ2-7; CDR3aa: CSVGTPEGRSYEQYF; CDR3nt: TGCAGCGTTGGGACCCCTGAGGGACGGAGCTACGAGCAGTACTTC
abundance: NA; v_gene: TRBV7-9; d_gene: NA; len: 16; j_gene: TRBJ1-4; CDR3aa: CASSLLPVTGNEKLFF; CDR3nt: TGTGCCAGCAGCTTACTCCCCGTTACAGGGAATGAAAAACTGTTTTTT
abundance: NA; v_gene: TRBV10-3; d_gene: NA; len: 14; j_gene: TRBJ2-3; CDR3aa: CAISGTDGEDTQYF; CDR3nt: TGTGCCATCAGTGGGACAGATGGAGAAGATACGCAGTATTTT
abundance: NA; v_gene: TRBV5-1; d_gene: NA; len: 15; j_gene: TRBJ1-1; CDR3aa: CASSSNPGGQAEAFF; CDR3nt: TGCGCCAGCAGCTCGAACCCAGGTGGCCAGGCTGAAGCTTTCTTT
abundance: NA; v_gene: TRBV19; d_gene: TRBD1; len: 13; j_gene: TRBJ2-7; CDR3aa: CASRNRGSYEQYF; CDR3nt: TGTGCCAGTAGGAACAGGGGGAGCTACGAGCAGTACTTC
abundance: NA; v_gene: TRBV11-3; d_gene: NA; len: 16; j_gene: TRBJ1-6; CDR3aa: CASSPGPLGYNSPLHF; CDR3nt: TGTGCCAGCAGCCCCGGTCCTTTGGGGTATAATTCACCCCTCCACTTT
abundance: NA; v_gene: TRBV5-4; d_gene: TRBD1; len: 17; j_gene: TRBJ2-2; CDR3aa: CASSGDREEYSTGELFF; CDR3nt: TGTGCCAGCAGCGGGGACAGGGAGGAGTACAGCACCGGGGAGCTGTTTTTT
abundance: few; v_gene: TRBV2; d_gene: NA; len: 17; j_gene: TRBJ1-5; CDR3aa: CASRSRQTGPSNQPQHF; CDR3nt: TGTGCCAGCAGGTCAAGACAAACAGGGCCCAGCAATCAGCCCCAGCATTTT
abundance: NA; v_gene: TRBV6-4; d_gene: NA; len: 14; j_gene: TRBJ1-2; CDR3aa: CASSDSQPGDGYTF; CDR3nt: TGTGCCAGCAGTGACTCACAGCCGGGGGATGGCTACACCTTC
abundance: once; v_gene: TRBV6-2/TRBV6-3; d_gene: NA; len: 15; j_gene: TRBJ2-7; CDR3aa: CASSNTGTLLYEQYF; CDR3nt: TGTGCCAGCAGCAACACCGGGACACTACTCTACGAGCAGTACTTC
abundance: NA; v_gene: TRBV9; d_gene: TRBD1; len: 18; j_gene: TRBJ2-6; CDR3aa: CASSGVPGQGTGANVLTF; CDR3nt: TGTGCCAGCAGCGGGGTACCGGGACAGGGGACTGGGGCCAACGTCCTGACTTTC
abundance: NA; v_gene: TRBV6-1; d_gene: NA; len: 15; j_gene: TRBJ2-2; CDR3aa: CASSEIPGNTGELFF; CDR3nt: TGTGCCAGCAGTGAGATCCCGGGGAACACCGGGGAGCTGTTTTTT
abundance: few; v_gene: TRBV29-1; d_gene: TRBD1; len: 14; j_gene: TRBJ1-2; CDR3aa: CSVVAGGTNYGYTF; CDR3nt: TGCAGCGTTGTGGCAGGGGGGACTAACTATGGCTACACCTTC
abundance: NA; v_gene: TRBV6-6; d_gene: TRBD2; len: 16; j_gene: TRBJ2-1; CDR3aa: CASSLNLAGGYNEQFF; CDR3nt: TGTGCCAGCAGCCTCAACCTAGCGGGGGGTTACAATGAGCAGTTCTTC
abundance: NA; v_gene: TRBV6-1; d_gene: NA; len: 15; j_gene: TRBJ1-3; CDR3aa: CASSEIGLTGNTIYF; CDR3nt: TGTGCCAGCAGTGAAATTGGCCTTACTGGAAACACCATATATTTT
abundance: NA; v_gene: TRBV12-3/TRBV12-4; d_gene: NA; len: 12; j_gene: TRBJ2-7; CDR3aa: CASSLGRPEQYF; CDR3nt: TGTGCCAGCAGTTTAGGGCGACCGGAGCAGTACTTC
abundance: once; v_gene: TRBV27; d_gene: TRBD2; len: 16; j_gene: TRBJ2-3; CDR3aa: CASSSWTSGFTDTQYF; CDR3nt: TGTGCCAGCAGTTCCTGGACTAGCGGGTTCACAGATACGCAGTATTTT
abundance: NA; v_gene: TRBV24-1; d_gene: TRBD1; len: 14; j_gene: TRBJ1-5; CDR3aa: CATSDRQGRAPQHF; CDR3nt: TGTGCCACCAGTGACCGACAGGGAAGGGCGCCCCAGCATTTT
abundance: NA; v_gene: TRBV2; d_gene: NA; len: 14; j_gene: TRBJ1-4; CDR3aa: CASSPKTVNEKLFF; CDR3nt: TGTGCCAGCAGTCCTAAGACAGTGAATGAAAAACTGTTTTTT
abundance: NA; v_gene: TRBV18; d_gene: TRBD1; len: 17; j_gene: TRBJ2-6; CDR3aa: CASSPGQVFSGANVLTF; CDR3nt: TGTGCCAGCTCACCGGGACAGGTCTTCTCTGGGGCCAACGTCCTGACTTTC
abundance: NA; v_gene: TRBV27; d_gene: TRBD1; len: 17; j_gene: TRBJ1-2; CDR3aa: CASSRQGESSTNYGYTF; CDR3nt: TGTGCCAGCAGTCGACAGGGGGAGAGTTCGACTAACTATGGCTACACCTTC
abundance: NA; v_gene: TRBV7-2; d_gene: NA; len: 16; j_gene: TRBJ1-3; CDR3aa: CASSLAIRGFGNTIYF; CDR3nt: TGTGCCAGCAGCTTAGCTATTCGAGGGTTCGGAAACACCATATATTTT
abundance: NA; v_gene: TRBV28; d_gene: NA; len: 14; j_gene: TRBJ1-5; CDR3aa: CASSLWGASRAQHF; CDR3nt: TGTGCCAGCAGTTTATGGGGAGCCAGTCGAGCCCAGCATTTT
abundance: few; v_gene: TRBV12-3/TRBV12-4; d_gene: TRBD1; len: 12; j_gene: TRBJ1-4; CDR3aa: CASSFQGVKLFF; CDR3nt: TGTGCCAGCAGTTTCCAGGGGGTAAAACTGTTTTTT
abundance: NA; v_gene: TRBV5-1; d_gene: TRBD2; len: 16; j_gene: TRBJ2-3; CDR3aa: CASSWGTSGRTDTQYF; CDR3nt: TGCGCCAGCAGCTGGGGGACTAGCGGCCGCACAGATACGCAGTATTTT
abundance: NA; v_gene: TRBV4-1; d_gene: NA; len: 17; j_gene: TRBJ1-2; CDR3aa: CASSHGSGVSSNYGYTF; CDR3nt: TGCGCCAGCAGCCATGGCTCAGGGGTGTCGTCAAACTATGGCTACACCTTC
abundance: NA; v_gene: TRBV9; d_gene: NA; len: 15; j_gene: TRBJ1-6; CDR3aa: CASSPFSGGGSPLHF; CDR3nt: TGTGCCAGCAGCCCCTTCTCTGGGGGAGGTTCACCCCTCCACTTT
abundance: NA; v_gene: TRBV12-3/TRBV12-4; d_gene: NA; len: 13; j_gene: TRBJ2-4; CDR3aa: CASSLLGENIQYF; CDR3nt: TGTGCCAGCAGTTTATTAGGGGAGAACATTCAGTACTTC
abundance: once; v_gene: TRBV5-5; d_gene: NA; len: 13; j_gene: TRBJ2-3; CDR3aa: CTSSPSPRSTQYF; CDR3nt: TGTACCAGCAGCCCCTCCCCCCGGAGTACGCAGTATTTT
abundance: NA; v_gene: TRBV4-3; d_gene: NA; len: 14; j_gene: TRBJ1-1; CDR3aa: CASSQERGVTEAFF; CDR3nt: TGCGCCAGCAGCCAAGAGAGAGGGGTCACTGAAGCTTTCTTT
abundance: NA; v_gene: TRBV4-3; d_gene: NA; len: 17; j_gene: TRBJ1-1; CDR3aa: CASSLSAGQKVNTEAFF; CDR3nt: TGCGCCAGCAGCCTCTCCGCGGGACAAAAAGTGAACACTGAAGCTTTCTTT
abundance: NA; v_gene: TRBV14; d_gene: NA; len: 15; j_gene: TRBJ1-4; CDR3aa: CASSQTTGGGEKLFF; CDR3nt: TGTGCCAGCAGCCAGACGACCGGGGGAGGTGAAAAACTGTTTTTT
abundance: NA; v_gene: TRBV5-1; d_gene: TRBD2; len: 14; j_gene: TRBJ2-2; CDR3aa: CASNIAGLTGELFF; CDR3nt: TGCGCCAGCAATATAGCGGGGTTAACCGGGGAGCTGTTTTTT
abundance: NA; v_gene: TRBV12-5; d_gene: NA; len: 16; j_gene: TRBJ1-5; CDR3aa: CATLHGGGGSNQPQHF; CDR3nt: TGTGCTACCCTCCATGGGGGGGGTGGAAGCAATCAGCCCCAGCATTTT
abundance: NA; v_gene: TRBV18; d_gene: NA; len: 16; j_gene: TRBJ1-3; CDR3aa: CASSLSGPFSGNTIYF; CDR3nt: TGTGCCAGCTCACTCTCAGGGCCCTTCTCTGGAAACACCATATATTTT
abundance: NA; v_gene: TRBV30; d_gene: NA; len: 15; j_gene: TRBJ2-2; CDR3aa: CAWSWGGGGTGELFF; CDR3nt: TGTGCCTGGAGTTGGGGAGGGGGAGGCACCGGGGAGCTGTTTTTT
abundance: NA; v_gene: TRBV6-5; d_gene: NA; len: 14; j_gene: TRBJ1-2; CDR3aa: CASSTYGEDYGYTF; CDR3nt: TGTGCCAGCAGCACCTACGGAGAAGATTATGGCTACACCTTC
abundance: NA; v_gene: TRBV11-2; d_gene: NA; len: 15; j_gene: TRBJ1-2; CDR3aa: CASSLNIGGTYGYTF; CDR3nt: TGTGCCAGCAGCTTAAATATAGGCGGAACTTATGGCTACACCTTC
abundance: NA; v_gene: TRBV7-9; d_gene: NA; len: 13; j_gene: TRBJ1-1; CDR3aa: CASSFQGSTEAFF; CDR3nt: TGTGCCAGCAGTTTCCAGGGGAGCACTGAAGCTTTCTTT
abundance: NA; v_gene: TRBV6-2/TRBV6-3; d_gene: NA; len: 15; j_gene: TRBJ2-6; CDR3aa: CASSALRTGANVLTF; CDR3nt: TGTGCCAGCAGTGCCCTCAGGACTGGGGCCAACGTCCTGACTTTC
abundance: NA; v_gene: TRBV29-1; d_gene: NA; len: 12; j_gene: TRBJ2-5; CDR3aa: CSVSRGSETQYF; CDR3nt: TGCAGCGTCTCTCGGGGATCGGAGACCCAGTACTTC
abundance: once; v_gene: TRBV11-2; d_gene: TRBD1; len: 15; j_gene: TRBJ2-5; CDR3aa: CASIPQGANQETQYF; CDR3nt: TGTGCCAGCATTCCACAGGGGGCGAACCAAGAGACCCAGTACTTC